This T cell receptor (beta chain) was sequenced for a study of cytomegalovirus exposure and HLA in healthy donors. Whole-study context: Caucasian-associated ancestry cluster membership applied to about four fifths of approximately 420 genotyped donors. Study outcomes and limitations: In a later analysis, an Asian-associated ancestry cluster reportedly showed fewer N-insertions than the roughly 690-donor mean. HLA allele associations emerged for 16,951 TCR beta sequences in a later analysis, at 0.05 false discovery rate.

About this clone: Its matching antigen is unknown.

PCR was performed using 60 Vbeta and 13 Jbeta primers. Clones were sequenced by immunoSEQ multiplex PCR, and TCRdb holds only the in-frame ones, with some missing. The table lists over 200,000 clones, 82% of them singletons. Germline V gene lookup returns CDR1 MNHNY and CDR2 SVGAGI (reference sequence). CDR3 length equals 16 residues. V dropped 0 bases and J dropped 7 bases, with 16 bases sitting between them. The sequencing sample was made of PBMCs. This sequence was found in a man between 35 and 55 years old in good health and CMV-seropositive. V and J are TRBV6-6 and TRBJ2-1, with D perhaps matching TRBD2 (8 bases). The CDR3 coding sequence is TGTGCCAGCAGTTACTCGGGACAGCGGGAGAGGAATGAGCAGTTCTTC. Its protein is CASSYSGQRERNEQFF.